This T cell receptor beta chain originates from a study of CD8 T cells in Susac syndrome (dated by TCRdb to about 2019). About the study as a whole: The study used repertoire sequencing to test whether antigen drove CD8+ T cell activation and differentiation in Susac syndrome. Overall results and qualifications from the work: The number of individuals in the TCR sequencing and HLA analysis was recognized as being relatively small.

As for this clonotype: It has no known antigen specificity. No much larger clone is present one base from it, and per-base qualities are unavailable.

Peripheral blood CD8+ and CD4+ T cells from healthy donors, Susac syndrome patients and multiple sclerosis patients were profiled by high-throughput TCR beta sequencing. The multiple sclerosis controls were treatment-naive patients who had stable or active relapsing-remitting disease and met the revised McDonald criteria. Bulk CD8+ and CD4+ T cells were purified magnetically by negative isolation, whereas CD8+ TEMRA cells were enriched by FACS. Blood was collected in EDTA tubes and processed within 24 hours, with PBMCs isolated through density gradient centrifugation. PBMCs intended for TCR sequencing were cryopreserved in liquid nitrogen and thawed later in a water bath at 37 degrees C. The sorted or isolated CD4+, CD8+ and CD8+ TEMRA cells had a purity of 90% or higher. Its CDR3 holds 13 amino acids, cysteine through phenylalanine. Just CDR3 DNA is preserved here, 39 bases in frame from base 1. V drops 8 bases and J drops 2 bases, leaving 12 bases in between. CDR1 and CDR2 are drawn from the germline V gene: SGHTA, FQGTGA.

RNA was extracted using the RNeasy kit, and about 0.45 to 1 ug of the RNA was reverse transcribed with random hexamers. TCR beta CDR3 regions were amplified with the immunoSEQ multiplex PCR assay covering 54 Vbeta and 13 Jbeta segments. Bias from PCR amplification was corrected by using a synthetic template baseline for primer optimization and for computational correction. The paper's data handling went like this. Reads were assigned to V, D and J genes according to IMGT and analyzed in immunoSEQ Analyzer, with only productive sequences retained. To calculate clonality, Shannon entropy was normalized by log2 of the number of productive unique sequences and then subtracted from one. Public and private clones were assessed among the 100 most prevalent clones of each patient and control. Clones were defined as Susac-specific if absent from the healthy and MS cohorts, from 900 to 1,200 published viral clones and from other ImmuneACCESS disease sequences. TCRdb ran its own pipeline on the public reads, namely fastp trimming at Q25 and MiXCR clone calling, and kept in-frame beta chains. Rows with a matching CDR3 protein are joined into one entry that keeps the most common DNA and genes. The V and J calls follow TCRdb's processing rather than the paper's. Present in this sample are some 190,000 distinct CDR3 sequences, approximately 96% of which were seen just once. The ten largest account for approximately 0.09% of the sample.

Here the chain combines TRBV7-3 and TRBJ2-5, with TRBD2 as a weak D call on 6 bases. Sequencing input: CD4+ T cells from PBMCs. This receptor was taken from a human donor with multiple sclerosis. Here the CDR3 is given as CASGTGAQETQYF. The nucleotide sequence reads TGTGCCAGCGGGACTGGGGCACAAGAGACCCAGTACTTC.